This T cell receptor (beta chain) is from a study of cytomegalovirus exposure and HLA in healthy donors. CDR3 length: 16 residues. The germline V gene has CDR1 MGHRA and CDR2 YSYEKL. J was trimmed by 2 bases and V by 3 bases; bases with no gene match: 7. Donors consisted of healthy bone marrow donors. Primers included in the PCR were 60 Vbeta and 13 Jbeta primers. Data came from immunoSEQ multiplex PCR; TCRdb stores just in-frame clones and leaves some out. The table has under 200,000 clones, around three quarters seen once. The chain uses TRBV4-1 and TRBJ2-5, with 9 bases that match TRBD2. Sequencing was done on a sample of PBMCs. The receptor's source is a young woman in good health and CMV-seropositive. The CDR3 DNA reads as TGCGCCAGCAGCCATCCGGGACTAGCTCAACAAGAGACCCAGTACTTC. Amino acids: CASSHPGLAQQETQYF.